This T cell receptor beta chain was observed in a study of cytomegalovirus exposure and HLA in healthy donors (dated by TCRdb to 2016 to 2017). In the study overall: In an earlier analysis of 587 of the donors, 276 Gb of sequence data and 100 million or so unique TCR beta sequences from 150 million to 200 million T cells were reported. In a later analysis, previously published TCR beta repertoires from several hundred donors were re-analyzed and high-resolution HLA genotyping was added so that TCR occurrence patterns could be studied. Both class I and class II loci were covered by HLA typing, at four-digit resolution. The study used immunosequencing to profile the T cell repertoires of about 670 subjects and linked those repertoires to cytomegalovirus serostatus. In a later genetic analysis, genome-wide SNP genotypes for 398 of the 666 donors were used, and that subset was treated as a discovery cohort. The study aimed to test whether cataloging public T cell receptors could reveal signatures of past pathogen exposure. The number of typed donors differed by locus: about 629-640 for A, B, C, DRB1 and DQB1; 500 to 550 for DQA1; 600 to 610 for DPA1; and roughly 450 for DPB1. High-throughput TCR immunosequencing, statistical association of individual TCRs with disease status, and machine learning were combined to predict cytomegalovirus infection status. Besides the first cohort of about 730 subjects, a separate validation cohort made up of about 120 different subjects was used. The later analysis used no new phenotypic data to find candidate immune exposures, relying instead on TCR beta sequences and their occurrence across donors. Among the roughly 370 genotyped donors, around 81% belonged to the genetic ancestry cluster associated with self-reported Caucasian donors. An earlier analysis of some 500 of the donors used high-throughput TCR beta sequencing to judge whether each TCR beta V gene segment behaved as functional or pseudogenic. Every repertoire in the discovery cohort had been generated on one and the same sequencing platform. Because of strong linkage in the cohort, 5 or 6 DR-DQ haplotypes were treated as single units for association and clustering. Donor age, sex, ethnicity and CMV serostatus were compiled together with the repertoire data. Across 300 to 500 genotyped donors of the cohort, an average of about 240,000 unique TCR beta nucleotide sequences per donor were sequenced, and approximately 17% of those sequences were non-productive. An early release that covered about 600 HLA-typed donors contained 300 to 350 gigabases of sequencing data and 70 million to 100 million unique TCR sequences. What the authors observed across the whole study: Assigning TCR associations to individual alleles was difficult when HLA alleles, especially DR and DQ, strongly co-occurred. Specific HLA alleles were associated with 18,000 or so TCR beta sequences at a false discovery rate of 0.05 in a later analysis. While some public TCRs were present in many individuals, most TCR sequences turned up only very rarely across donors. In a later genetic analysis, fewer N-insertions in productive TCRs were reported among donors in an Asian-associated ancestry cluster than the approximately 630-donor mean. Broadly in line with IMGT annotations, most TCR beta V segments showed up in productive rearrangements about 87% or about 30% of the time in an earlier analysis of 587 of the donors. According to the authors, the approach could potentially be generalized to other disease states and immunological phenotypes. In vitro tests confirmed that a few of the cytomegalovirus-associated TCR beta chains recognize cytomegalovirus antigens. Most CMV-associated TCR beta chains appeared to be HLA-restricted in a later analysis, and the HLA associations seemed to be driven largely by CMV exposure. Presence/absence analyses assumed roughly uniform sequencing depth across donors, an assumption that may not hold. In a later analysis, the rate of TCR association differed among HLA loci, with DRB1 alleles having the most associated TCRs and HLA-C alleles having the fewest. According to a later analysis, parvovirus B19, influenza, CMV and Epstein-Barr virus appeared linked to several top co-occurrence clusters. Linkage disequilibrium might explain the correlated functional status among segregating V segments, but an unknown experimental factor could not be excluded. The 87-base-pair reads could not distinguish some IMGT-functional V segments, including TRBV6-2 and TRBV6-3, so those segments were excluded. Only TCR beta chains were sequenced in this cohort, and the absence of alpha or paired-chain data limited detectable features. The study listed 150 to 200 TCR beta chains as associated with cytomegalovirus. The sequencing pipeline was judged likely to have produced a cluster of highly shared sequence variants as a technical artifact. Over 15 rarely observed V segments, including chromosome 9 orphons, were excluded from the earlier analysis of several hundred of the donors because counts were too low. Because HLA typing was unavailable for some donors at each locus, only the typed subset was used in association tests. A further reported finding was that TCR beta sequences accurately predicted the HLA-A and HLA-B alleles for most subjects in the first cohort. Immune exposure information for the cohort was limited to CMV serostatus. Cytomegalovirus status was reported to be diagnosed by the classifier with high specificity and sensitivity in both the original and validation cohorts. In a later analysis, HLA-associated TCR beta chains showed more clonal expansion and lower generation probabilities than non-associated chains that were equally common. V-gene and J-gene trimming of TCR beta chains was associated with a missense DCLRE1C variant in a later genetic analysis, and the association was replicated in an independent cohort.

To prepare the library, the immunoSEQ multiplex PCR assay was applied. For the multiplex PCR, a mixture combining 60 forward primers for TCR Vbeta segments and 13 reverse primers for TCR Jbeta segments was used. Amplification of the CDR3 region of rearranged TCR beta genes was performed with a multiplex PCR assay on genomic DNA. The amplified TCR beta libraries were sequenced on the Illumina HiSeq System as 87-base-pair reads. As for how the authors treated the data: A later analysis tallied around 82 million unique TCR beta chains across the 700 or so repertoires, and some 12 million of those chains were shared by two or more donors. Raw reads were error-corrected and collapsed into unique sequences by a nearest-neighbor algorithm in which closely related sequences were merged to remove PCR and sequencing errors. To assign V, D and J gene segments, CDR3 sequences were aligned to IMGT reference sequences. Each retained sequence needed at least a six-nucleotide match to both a V gene segment and a J gene segment. Rearrangements were called productive when the CDR3 lacked stop codons and stayed in frame with V and J; all others were non-productive. Following IMGT convention, CDR3 was defined as the stretch from the second conserved V-encoded cysteine up to the conserved J-encoded phenylalanine. The earlier analysis of 587 of the donors excluded any sequence lacking an unambiguous match to a single V gene segment. An earlier analysis of around 600 of the donors classified V segments as functional when productive rearrangements were above 56.7% and as segregating when the standard deviation between donors was above 5%. A statistical classification framework was built to diagnose cytomegalovirus status from the catalog of TCR beta chain sequences. A later analysis assigned V and J genes by comparing TCR nucleotide sequences with IMGT/GENE-DB human TR gene sequences. A later analysis assigned CDR3 sequences and most-parsimonious VDJ recombination scenarios with the TCRdist pipeline. In a later analysis, each TCR beta chain was defined by its CDR3 amino acid sequence together with its V-gene family, and reads without a unique V-gene family were excluded. To address suspected cross-contamination and a sequencing artifact, a later analysis removed over 500 highly shared, low-generation-probability nucleotide sequences. In a later analysis, a clonal expansion index for each public chain was calculated from normalized within-repertoire ranks of inferred template counts. In a later analysis, generation probabilities were computed with a VDJ recombination model fitted to out-of-frame rearrangements, and the resulting probabilities were checked against IGoR. Hypergeometric tests were used in a later analysis to score TCR-TCR, TCR-HLA and TCR-CMV co-occurrence, with a repertoire-size bias correction applied to the TCR pairs. A later analysis estimated false discovery rates by permuting HLA or CMV assignments 20 times. In a later analysis, co-occurring TCRs were grouped using DBSCAN, with TCRdist sequence similarity added in when clustering inside HLA-allele-positive subsets. Co-occurrence clustering excluded repertoires with fewer than 30,000 or more than 120,000 public chains, plus five with anomalous nucleotide sharing. TCRdb re-hosts the immuneACCESS table, in-frame sequences only. Its copies lack some clones; in the studies checked, an unresolved V gene accounts for under half of them, and the cause for the rest is not known. V, J and clone size reflect that table, while D and trimming were determined from the DNA. This sample comprises 80,000 to 100,000 clones, more than 60% of them detected only once. The top ten clones comprise 2% to 3% of the sample.

The cohort consisted of 600 to 700 healthy bone marrow donors. At the time of sampling, all cohort members were nominally healthy, though unrecorded immune exposures were likely present. The donor tested CMV seronegative, placing the donor among the roughly 400 seronegative members of the cohort. A peripheral blood sample was provided by each donor, and peripheral blood mononuclear cells were used for TCR beta sequencing. Genomic DNA was extracted from the blood cell samples with the Qiagen DNeasy Blood Extraction Kit. The CDR1 and CDR2 encoded by the germline V gene are SGHRS and YFSETQ. Cut back by 0 bases and 6 bases, the V and J ends lie 15 bases apart. Spanning cysteine to phenylalanine, the CDR3 consists of 15 amino acids. Only CDR3 DNA is held: 45 bases, read in frame from base 1. With respect to this clone: Which antigen it targets is not known. The sample holds no much larger clone one base away, and base qualities are not on file.

The sequence is built from TRBV5-1 and TRBJ1-1; TRBD1 is possibly the D segment (5 matching bases). The TCR was taken from a man aged 50 to 60 in good health and CMV-seronegative. Sequences were obtained from PBMCs. CDR3 reads: CASSLAVRGVSEAFF. The DNA is TGCGCCAGCAGCTTGGCCGTTCGGGGGGTCTCTGAAGCTTTCTTT.